The 3 T cell receptor beta chains reported below all come from one sample, sequenced in a study of T cell responses to AZD1222 COVID-19 vaccine. Method: immunoSEQ multiplex PCR; TCRdb's copy keeps in-frame clones and lacks some. This sample yields 110,000 to 150,000 clones, of which roughly nine tenths are seen a single time; 1.5% to 2% belongs to the top ten. The specimen comprised peripheral blood, sampled on day 0 of AZD1222 vaccination. These receptors originate from an adult in good health.

The rearrangement links TRBV2 to TRBJ1-2; 8 positions match TRBD1. The CDR3 runs 16 residues. Germline CDR1 SNHLY, CDR2 FYNNEI. V shed 6 bases, J shed 3 bases, and the junction held 12 bases outside the gene matches. The CDR3 DNA follows: TGTGCCAGCAGCGGACAGGGTAGGGGGAGTGACTATGGCTACACCTTC. Its translation is CASSGQGRGSDYGYTF.

As DNA, the CDR3 is TGTGCCATCAGTGATCACAATGAGCAGTTCTTC. This encodes CAISDHNEQFF. The V and J genes are TRBV10-3 and TRBJ2-1, with D hard to call. The germline V gene has CDR1 ENHRY and CDR2 SYGVKD. This CDR3 contains 11 residues. V shed 3 bases and J shed 5 bases, with 2 bases lying between them.

The chain carries TRBV7-7 and TRBJ1-3; D remains unclear. The CDR3 totals 15 residues. V lost 1 base and J 7 bases, leaving 14 bases between the germline ends. Per germline, CDR1 SSHAT and CDR2 FNYEAQ (reference sequence). The CDR3 sequence is CASSLEMGLGNTIYF. CDR3 sequence (DNA): TGTGCCAGCAGCTTAGAGATGGGCCTGGGGAACACCATATATTTT.